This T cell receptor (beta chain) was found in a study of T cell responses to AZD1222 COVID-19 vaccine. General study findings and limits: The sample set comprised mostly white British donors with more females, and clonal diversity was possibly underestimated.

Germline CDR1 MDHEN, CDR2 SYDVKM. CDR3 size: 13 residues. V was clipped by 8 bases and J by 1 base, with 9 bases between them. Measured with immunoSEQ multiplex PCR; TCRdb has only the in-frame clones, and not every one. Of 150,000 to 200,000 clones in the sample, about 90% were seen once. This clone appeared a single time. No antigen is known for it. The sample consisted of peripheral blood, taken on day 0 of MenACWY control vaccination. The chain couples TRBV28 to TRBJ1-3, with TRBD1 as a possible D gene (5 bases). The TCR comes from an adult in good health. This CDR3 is CASVQVSGNTIYF. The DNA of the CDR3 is TGTGCCAGCGTACAGGTTTCTGGAAACACCATATATTTT.